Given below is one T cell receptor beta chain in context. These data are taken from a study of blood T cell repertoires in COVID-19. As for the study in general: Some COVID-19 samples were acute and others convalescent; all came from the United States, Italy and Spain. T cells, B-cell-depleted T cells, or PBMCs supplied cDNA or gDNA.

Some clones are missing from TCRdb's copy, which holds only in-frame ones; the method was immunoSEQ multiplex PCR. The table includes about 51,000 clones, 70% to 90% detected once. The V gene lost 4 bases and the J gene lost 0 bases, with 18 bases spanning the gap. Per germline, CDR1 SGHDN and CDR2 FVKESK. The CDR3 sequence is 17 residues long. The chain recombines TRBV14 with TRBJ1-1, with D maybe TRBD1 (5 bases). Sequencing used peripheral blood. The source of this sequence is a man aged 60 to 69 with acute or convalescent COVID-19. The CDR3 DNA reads TGTGCCAGCAGCCCCCTCACGGGCTCGGGGGTGAACACTGAAGCTTTCTTT. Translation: CASSPLTGSGVNTEAFF. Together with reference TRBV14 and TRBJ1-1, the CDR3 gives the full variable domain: EAGVTQFPSHSVIEKGQTVTLRCDPISGHDNLYWYRRVMGKEIKFLLHFVKESKQDESGMPNNRFLAERTGGTYSTLKVQPAELEDSGVYFCASSPLTGSGVNTEAFFGQGTRLTVV.